This T cell receptor beta chain was recovered during a study of cytomegalovirus exposure and HLA in healthy donors (TCRdb year 2017). A note on the overall study: In an earlier analysis of 550 to 750 of the donors, approximately 260 Gb of sequence data and 90 million to 120 million unique TCR beta sequences from 180 million or so T cells were reported. Alongside the repertoire data, information on donor age, sex, ethnicity and CMV serostatus was compiled. In a later genetic analysis, genome-wide SNP genotypes for about 60% of the 666 donors were used, and that subset was treated as a discovery cohort. An early release covering more than 500 HLA-typed donors comprised approximately 290 gigabases of sequencing data and tens of millions of unique TCR sequences. The study aimed to test whether cataloging public T cell receptors could reveal signatures of past pathogen exposure. Of the roughly 390 genotyped donors, approximately 83% fell in the genetic ancestry cluster associated with self-reported Caucasian donors. The T cell repertoires of around 670 subjects were profiled by immunosequencing and related to cytomegalovirus serostatus. Because of strong linkage in the cohort, roughly five DR-DQ haplotypes were treated as single units for association and clustering. All discovery cohort repertoires had been generated using a single sequencing platform. Rather than using new phenotypic data, the later analysis identified candidate immune exposures from TCR beta sequences and from how often those sequences occurred across donors. High-throughput TCR immunosequencing, statistical association of individual TCRs with disease status, and machine learning were combined to predict cytomegalovirus infection status. An earlier analysis of about 600 of the donors used high-throughput TCR beta sequencing to judge whether each TCR beta V gene segment behaved as functional or pseudogenic. HLA typing included class I and class II loci at four-digit resolution. Typing coverage differed by locus: A, B, C, DRB1 and DQB1 were typed in about 620-640 donors, DQA1 in approximately 520, DPA1 in roughly 590, and DPB1 in just under 490. In addition to the first cohort of approximately 670 subjects, a separate validation cohort of 130 or so different subjects was used. A later analysis re-examined previously published TCR beta repertoires from just over 650 donors and added high-resolution HLA genotyping to investigate patterns of TCR occurrence. On average, about 240,000 unique TCR beta nucleotide sequences were sequenced per donor among 350 to 400 genotyped donors of the cohort, with roughly 18% of those sequences being non-productive. Results and caveats for the whole study, not just this receptor: In the study, 150 to 200 TCR beta chains were listed as associated with cytomegalovirus. The earlier analysis of 587 of the donors excluded some 16 rarely observed V segments, including chromosome 9 orphons, because counts were too low. Some IMGT-functional V segments, including TRBV6-2 and TRBV6-3, could not be told apart with the 87-base-pair reads, so those segments were excluded. Because HLA typing was unavailable for some donors at each locus, only the typed subset was used in association tests. Only TCR beta chains were sequenced in this cohort, and the absence of alpha or paired-chain data limited detectable features. Sequencing depth was assumed to be roughly uniform across donors in the presence/absence analyses, though that assumption may not hold. CMV serostatus was the only immune exposure information available for the cohort. Most CMV-associated TCR beta chains appeared to be HLA-restricted in a later analysis, and the HLA associations seemed to be driven largely by CMV exposure. Compared with the roughly 670-donor mean, donors in an Asian-associated ancestry cluster had fewer N-insertions in productive TCRs, according to a later genetic analysis. At a false discovery rate of 0.05, a later analysis linked roughly 17,000 TCR beta sequences to specific HLA alleles. A further reported finding was that TCR beta sequences accurately predicted the HLA-A and HLA-B alleles for most subjects in the first cohort. Three of the identified cytomegalovirus-associated TCR beta chains were confirmed in vitro to be specific for cytomegalovirus antigens. A cluster of highly shared sequence variants was judged likely to be a technical artifact of the sequencing pipeline. Strong co-occurrence of HLA alleles, especially DR and DQ, made assigning TCR associations to individual alleles difficult. In a later analysis, HLA-associated TCR beta chains were found to be more clonally expanded and to have lower generation probabilities than equally common non-associated chains. Most TCR sequences were seen in very few donors, while some public TCRs were found in many individuals. V-gene and J-gene trimming of TCR beta chains was associated with a missense DCLRE1C variant in a later genetic analysis, and the association was replicated in an independent cohort. Correlated functional status among segregating V segments might reflect linkage disequilibrium, but an unknown experimental factor could not be ruled out. The classifier was reported to diagnose cytomegalovirus status with high specificity and sensitivity in both the original cohort and the validation cohort. According to the authors, the approach could potentially be generalized to other disease states and immunological phenotypes. According to a later analysis, TCR association rates differed among HLA loci, with DRB1 alleles showing the most associated TCRs and HLA-C alleles showing the fewest. A later analysis reported that several top co-occurrence clusters appeared linked to parvovirus B19, influenza, CMV and Epstein-Barr virus. In an earlier analysis of approximately 590 of the donors, most TCR beta V segments appeared in productive rearrangements about 87% or about 30% of the time, broadly matching IMGT annotations.

V is cut back by 0 bases and J by 5 bases, with 3 bases in the junction unmatched. Per the germline V gene, SGHDT is the CDR1 and YYEEEE is the CDR2. The cysteine opens and the phenylalanine closes a CDR3 of 14 amino acids. Of the read, only the CDR3 DNA is kept; its 42 bases are in frame from base 1. The library was built by means of the immunoSEQ multiplex PCR assay. A mixture of 60 forward primers for TCR Vbeta segments and 13 reverse primers for TCR Jbeta segments was used in the multiplex PCR. The CDR3 region of rearranged TCR beta genes was amplified from genomic DNA by a multiplex PCR assay. Amplified TCR beta libraries were sequenced as 87-base-pair reads on the Illumina HiSeq System. The published analysis was carried out like this. A later analysis counted 75 million to 100 million unique TCR beta chains across the 550 to 700 repertoires, and around 12 million of these chains were shared by at least two donors. To remove PCR and sequencing errors, raw reads were error-corrected and collapsed into unique sequences using a nearest-neighbor algorithm that merged closely related sequences. CDR3 sequences were aligned to IMGT reference sequences to assign V, D and J gene segments. For a sequence to be retained, at least a six-nucleotide match to both a V gene segment and a J gene segment was required. Rearrangements were classified as productive when the CDR3 lacked stop codons and remained in frame with V and J, and all other rearrangements were classified as non-productive. Following IMGT convention, CDR3 was defined as the stretch from the second conserved V-encoded cysteine up to the conserved J-encoded phenylalanine. The earlier analysis of 587 of the donors excluded sequences that lacked an unambiguous match to a single V gene segment. In an earlier analysis of roughly 600 of the donors, a V segment was called functional when productive rearrangements were above 56.7%, and segregating when the standard deviation between donors exceeded 5%. A statistical classification framework was built for diagnosing cytomegalovirus status from the catalog of TCR beta chain sequences. In a later analysis, V and J genes were assigned by comparing TCR nucleotide sequences against IMGT/GENE-DB human TR gene sequences. In a later analysis, CDR3 sequences and most-parsimonious VDJ recombination scenarios were assigned using the TCRdist pipeline. A later analysis defined each TCR beta chain by its CDR3 amino acid sequence plus V-gene family, and excluded reads lacking a unique V-gene family. A later analysis removed 550 to 700 highly shared, low-generation-probability nucleotide sequences to deal with suspected cross-contamination and a sequencing artifact. A later analysis calculated a clonal expansion index for each public chain from normalized within-repertoire ranks of inferred template counts. In a later analysis, generation probabilities were computed using a VDJ recombination model fitted to out-of-frame rearrangements, and the results were checked against IGoR. In a later analysis, hypergeometric tests were used to score TCR-TCR, TCR-HLA and TCR-CMV co-occurrence, with a repertoire-size bias correction applied to TCR pairs. To estimate false discovery rates, a later analysis permuted the HLA or CMV assignments 20 times. In a later analysis, co-occurring TCRs were grouped using DBSCAN, and TCRdist sequence similarity was added for clustering within HLA-allele-positive subsets. Co-occurrence clustering excluded repertoires with fewer than 30,000 or more than 120,000 public chains, plus five with anomalous nucleotide sharing. TCRdb limited this immuneACCESS table to in-frame rearrangements with V and J called. A share of clones is missing; checked studies link under half to unresolved V genes, and the rest is unexplained. The V and J calls and clone size come from that table; D and trimming were worked out from the DNA. The sample table holds roughly 100,000 clones, of which about 80% were seen once. Over 8% of the sample is held by the ten biggest clonotypes.

The cohort consisted of 666 healthy bone marrow donors. At the time of sampling, all cohort members were nominally healthy, though unrecorded immune exposures were likely present. The donor was CMV seropositive and belonged to the group of more than 250 seropositive cohort members. Each donor provided a peripheral blood sample, and peripheral blood mononuclear cells were used for TCR beta sequencing. Genomic DNA was extracted from the blood cell samples with the Qiagen DNeasy Blood Extraction Kit. With regard to this clone: This receptor's antigen is unknown. No base quality information exists; no much larger clone differs at one position.

Sequencing used PBMCs. The sequence was collected from a man aged 40-49 years in good health and CMV-seropositive. This chain joins TRBV5-6 to TRBJ2-7; TRBD1 aligns with 9 central bases. The DNA sequence is given as TGTGCCAGCAGCTTGGTCCGGACAGGGGACGAGCAGTACTTC. This encodes CASSLVRTGDEQYF.